One and the same sample provided the 25 T cell receptor beta chains below, sequenced in a study of graft-versus-host responses after intestinal transplantation. Only in-frame clones appear in the TCRdb table, and some are missing; sequencing was by immunoSEQ multiplex PCR. The sample lists fewer than 25,000 clones, just under 40% occurring once. This material consisted of alloreactive CD4+ T cells from a mixed lymphocyte reaction culture, taken before intestinal transplant. Subset: CFSE-low proliferating T cells sorted from roughly six-day pre-transplant mixed lymphocyte reaction (GvH or HvG direction). The receptors were gathered from a human patient who received an intestinal transplant.

This clone occurred a few times. V is TRBV5-4 and J is TRBJ1-4, with 7 bases identical to TRBD1. This CDR3 is built from 13 residues. Losses at the gene ends were 4 bases for V and 7 bases for J; bases not matched to a gene: 4. The germline V gene encodes CDR1 SGHNT and CDR2 YYREEE (reference sequence). The CDR3 nucleotides read TGTGCCAGCAGCCGAGACAGGGTTGAAAAACTGTTTTTT. Its translation: CASSRDRVEKLFF. Drawing the rest from reference TRBV5-4 and TRBJ1-4, the complete variable domain is ETGVTQSPTHLIKTRGQQVTLRCSSQSGHNTVSWYQQALGQGPQFIFQYYREEENGRGNFPPRFSGLQFPNYSSELNVNALELDDSALYLCASSRDRVEKLFFGSGTQLSVL.

This clone was seen a few times. The chain combines TRBV7-2 with TRBJ2-1; 7 positions match TRBD1. Trimming at V came to 5 bases and at J to 12 bases, leaving 16 bases not matched to a gene. The CDR3 has 15 amino acids. CDR1 and CDR2 (germline): SGHTA, FQGNSA. The CDR3 DNA follows: TGTGCCAGCAGCCGGACGGGACAGTCCTTTGTGTGGCAGTTCTTC. Translation gives CASSRTGQSFVWQFF.

Here the CDR3 DNA reads TGTGCCAGCTCACGACTAGCGGAGAACAATGAGCAGTTCTTC. Protein sequence: CASSRLAENNEQFF. The genes are TRBV18 and TRBJ2-1, with 9 bases lining up with TRBD2. Trimming at V came to 4 bases and at J to 5 bases, leaving 3 bases not matched to a gene. The CDR3 loop spans 14 amino acids. Germline V gives CDR1 KGHSH, CDR2 LQKENI. Based on the CDR3 plus reference TRBV18 and TRBJ2-1, the full variable domain is NAGVMQNPRHLVRRRGQEARLRCSPMKGHSHVYWYRQLPEEGLKFMVYLQKENIIDESGMPKERFSAEFPKEGPSILRIQQVVRGDSAAYFCASSRLAENNEQFFGPGTRLTVL.

The CDR3 loop is CASHLNPNPVEAFF. CDR3 nucleotide sequence: TGTGCCAGCCACCTAAATCCCAATCCTGTTGAAGCTTTCTTT. The chain uses TRBV6-5 and TRBJ1-1; D is uncertain. The CDR3 loop spans 14 amino acids. The germline CDR1 and CDR2 sequences are MNHEY and SVGAGI. V lost 8 bases and J 7 bases, leaving 20 bases between the germline ends.

This rearrangement joins TRBV19 to TRBJ1-5; 7 bases match TRBD1. Germline V gives CDR1 LNHDA, CDR2 SQIVND (reference sequence). J lost 2 bases, V lost 5 bases, and 3 bases had no gene match. CDR3 size: 14 residues. CDR3 sequence (DNA): TGTGCCAGTAGTGCGACAGGGCGCAATCAGCCCCAGCATTTT. Translating gives CASSATGRNQPQHF. Looking up the rest from reference TRBV19 and TRBJ1-5 gives the full variable domain: DGGITQSPKYLFRKEGQNVTLSCEQNLNHDAMYWYRQDPGQGLRLIYYSQIVNDFQKGDIAEGYSVSREKKESFPLTVTSAQKNPTAFYLCASSATGRNQPQHFGDGTRLSIL.

This clone is medium-sized. This chain links TRBV6-6 with TRBJ2-1; weak D call: TRBD2 (5 bases). The CDR3 has 15 residues. The V and J ends lost 0 bases and 5 bases respectively, with 11 bases between them. Germline V gene sequence: CDR1 MNHNY, CDR2 SVGAGI (reference sequence). The DNA of the CDR3 is TGTGCCAGCAGTTACTCTGGTAGCGTCAACAATGAGCAGTTCTTC. This translates into CASSYSGSVNNEQFF.

This clone was seen more than once but under ten times. This chain connects TRBV12-5 to TRBJ1-5, with D possibly matching TRBD1 (5 bases). V was cut by 0 bases and J by 0 bases, with 9 bases left in between. The germline V gene has CDR1 LGHNT and CDR2 FRNRAP. This CDR3 is 16 amino acids long. The CDR3 spells CASGLVTGDSNQPQHF. The CDR3 region has the DNA TGTGCTAGTGGTTTGGTTACGGGGGATAGCAATCAGCCCCAGCATTTT.

The chain recombines TRBV30 with TRBJ1-1; the D gene is possibly TRBD1 (6 bases). This CDR3 contains 14 residues. Germline CDR1 GTSNPN, CDR2 SVGIG (reference sequence). Trimming shortened V by 0 bases and J by 8 bases, and 16 bases separated the two germline ends. CDR3 residues: CAWSVLSWGREAFF. CDR3 in DNA: TGTGCCTGGAGTGTACTATCTTGGGGGCGGGAAGCTTTCTTT.

This clone has just a few counts. This chain joins TRBV27 and TRBJ1-1; tentatively, D is TRBD1 (6 bases). V lost 0 bases and J lost 5, with 13 bases in between. Germline values: CDR1 MNHEY, CDR2 SMNVEV (reference sequence). CDR3 length equals 15 residues. The CDR3 loop reads CASSLSAGVGTEAFF. CDR3 in DNA: TGTGCCAGCAGTTTATCGGCAGGGGTTGGGACTGAAGCTTTCTTT.

This clone has only one observation. The genes are TRBV2 and TRBJ2-4; 8 positions match TRBD1. Trimming at V came to 9 bases and at J to 2 bases, leaving 3 bases not matched to a gene. CDR3 size: 13 residues. The V gene's germline CDR1 is SNHLY and CDR2 FYNNEI. Written as DNA, the CDR3 is TGTGCCAGAGGACAGGGTACCAAAAACATTCAGTACTTC. Protein product: CARGQGTKNIQYF.

The chain links TRBV7-3 to TRBJ2-2, with 9 bases lining up with TRBD1. V was pared by 5 bases and J by 7 bases, with 11 bases of the junction left unmatched. Germline CDR1 SGHTA, CDR2 FQGTGA. CDR3 length equals 16 residues. DNA of the CDR3: TGTGCCAGCAGCAGAAGGACAGGGGCCTACGTCGGGGAGCTGTTTTTT. This sequence encodes CASSRRTGAYVGELFF.

The rearrangement uses TRBV7-9 and TRBJ2-5; 9 positions match TRBD2. The V gene's germline CDR1 is SEHNR and CDR2 FQNEAQ (reference sequence). This CDR3 is built from 14 residues. With V trimmed by 6 bases and J by 2 bases, 4 bases remained unmatched. The CDR3 DNA sequence: TGTGCCAGCAGTAATCTAGCGGGGCAAGAGACCCAGTACTTC. It encodes CASSNLAGQETQYF.

The chain employs TRBV19 and TRBJ1-2; D call uncertain. Trimming pared 3 bases from V and 4 bases from J, leaving 9 bases between. Germline loops: CDR1 LNHDA, CDR2 SQIVND (reference sequence). This CDR3 region has 13 residues. The CDR3 nucleotides are TGTGCCAGTAGTATCAACTCACTCTATGGCTACACCTTC. Protein product: CASSINSLYGYTF.

This clone showed up just a few times. V and J are TRBV19 and TRBJ2-1; TRBD2 matches 14 bases. Germline V gene lookup returns CDR1 LNHDA and CDR2 SQIVND (reference sequence). The CDR3 spans 16 residues. Trimming at V came to 5 bases and at J to 4 bases, leaving 4 bases not matched to a gene. The CDR3 region is CASSFWTSGGYNEQFF. CDR3 sequence (DNA): TGTGCCAGTAGTTTCTGGACTAGCGGGGGGTACAATGAGCAGTTCTTC.

This clone was counted between two and nine times. V usage is TRBV6-5 and J usage is TRBJ1-2; maybe TRBD1 (6 bases). This CDR3 region has 12 residues. CDR1 is MNHEY and CDR2 is SVGAGI in the germline V gene. V was pared by 5 bases and J by 7 bases, with 11 bases between. CDR3 region: CASSQGHSGYTF. DNA for the CDR3: TGTGCCAGCAGTCAGGGGCACTCTGGCTACACCTTC.

The rearrangement joins TRBV30 to TRBJ2-3, with D perhaps TRBD2 (5 bases). V dropped 3 bases and J dropped 6 bases, with 7 bases sitting between them. CDR3 size: 11 residues. Per the germline V gene, CDR1 is GTSNPN and CDR2 is SVGIG (reference sequence). CDR3 coding DNA: TGTGCCTGGAGGAGAGGGGATACGCAGTATTTT. Encoded protein: CAWRRGDTQYF.

V and J are TRBV2 and TRBJ1-2; the match to TRBD1 covers 7 bases. The CDR3 totals 13 residues. After removal of 6 bases from V and 7 bases from J, the junction contained 8 bases not matched to a gene. Germline V gene lookup returns CDR1 SNHLY and CDR2 FYNNEI. The chain's CDR3 is CASRTGAFRGYTF. CDR3 bases: TGTGCCAGCAGAACAGGGGCCTTTCGTGGCTACACCTTC.

V and J are TRBV4-1 and TRBJ2-7; D possibly corresponds to TRBD1 (6 bases). The ends were cut back, 0 bases at V and 1 base at J, with 10 bases in the middle. The CDR3 loop spans 15 amino acids. CDR1 is MGHRA and CDR2 is YSYEKL in the germline V gene. CDR3 protein: CASSQDDRTSYEQYF. The CDR3 region has the DNA TGCGCCAGCAGCCAAGACGACAGGACATCCTACGAGCAGTACTTC.

The rearrangement joins TRBV19 to TRBJ2-3, with a possible D match to TRBD2 (6 bases). The CDR3 has 17 residues. Germline V lookup: CDR1 LNHDA, CDR2 SQIVND (reference sequence). The ends were cut back, 3 bases at V and 4 bases at J, with 20 bases in the middle. CDR3 amino acids: CASSINGPGVGADTQYF. Written as DNA, the CDR3 is TGTGCCAGTAGTATTAACGGACCGGGGGTCGGGGCAGATACGCAGTATTTT.

For the CDR3, the DNA is TGTGCCAGTAGTCTCCCCACTTTAGGCGGGAGTACGCAGTATTTT. Encoded protein: CASSLPTLGGSTQYF. This chain links TRBV19 with TRBJ2-3, with TRBD2 matching 7 bases. V lost 5 bases to trimming and J lost 8 bases; unmatched junction nucleotides: 13. The CDR3 covers 15 residues. In germline, CDR1 is LNHDA, CDR2 SQIVND (reference sequence).

This clone was counted a few times. V usage is TRBV6-6 and J usage is TRBJ2-1; 11 bases align to TRBD2. The V gene's germline CDR1 is MNHNY and CDR2 SVGAGI (reference sequence). The CDR3 is 14 residues long. The trim removed 2 bases at V and 6 bases at J, leaving 0 bases unmatched. The CDR3 sequence: CASSYGLAGNEQFF. The CDR3 DNA sequence: TGTGCCAGCAGTTACGGACTAGCGGGCAATGAGCAGTTCTTC.

This clone has only a few counts. J is TRBJ2-7 and V is TRBV28; D call uncertain. V lost 7 bases and J lost 5, with 12 bases in between. The length of the CDR3 is 12 residues. Germline CDR1 reads MDHEN; CDR2 reads SYDVKM. In nucleotides, the CDR3 is TGTGCCAGCACCACTGCCGGAGACGAGCAGTACTTC. Translation gives CASTTAGDEQYF.

The rearrangement links TRBV7-6 to TRBJ2-1; 7 bases are a match to TRBD2. Germline V gives CDR1 SGHVS, CDR2 FNYEAQ. V was pared by 5 bases and J by 2 bases, with 3 bases of the junction left unmatched. This CDR3 has 14 residues. The CDR3 sequence: CASSRGSTYNEQFF. The CDR3 nucleotides read TGTGCCAGCAGCCGCGGGAGCACCTACAATGAGCAGTTCTTC.

The DNA of the CDR3 is TGTGCCACCAGCAGAGATCTTCCTTCTAGCGGGAGCACAGATACGCAGTATTTT. Its translation is CATSRDLPSSGSTDTQYF. The rearrangement uses TRBV15 and TRBJ2-3, with TRBD2 matching over 8 bases. The CDR3 consists of 18 residues. CDR1 LNHNV and CDR2 YYDKDF come from the germline V gene (reference sequence). V was pared by 0 bases and J by 0 bases, with 8 bases of the junction left unmatched. Together with reference TRBV15 and TRBJ2-3, the CDR3 gives the full variable domain: DAMVIQNPRYQVTQFGKPVTLSCSQTLNHNVMYWYQQKSSQAPKLLFHYYDKDFNNEADTPDNFQSRRPNTSFCFLDIRSPGLGDTAMYLCATSRDLPSSGSTDTQYFGPGTRLTVL.

This clone was detected a few times. The chain recombines TRBV7-9 with TRBJ2-1, with 8 bases that match TRBD1. This CDR3 has 15 residues. V shed 5 bases, J shed 8 bases, and the junction held 11 bases outside the gene matches. Germline V CDR1 and CDR2: SEHNR, FQNEAQ (reference sequence). DNA for the CDR3: TGTGCCAGCAGCACTACAGGGGGTCGAGCGGATGAGCAGTTCTTC. Translated: CASSTTGGRADEQFF.